Listed here is a single TCR beta chain. This entry comes from a study of preoperative IRX-2 immunotherapy in early breast cancer. Treatment specified: preoperative locoregional IRX-2 cytokine immunotherapy. This phase Ib study tested locoregional IRX-2 cytokine immunotherapy given before surgery. The CDR3 totals 15 residues. The germline V gene has CDR1 SGHAT and CDR2 FQDESV (reference sequence). V lost 5 bases, J lost 2 bases, and 16 bases lay in between. Some clones are missing from TCRdb's copy, which holds only in-frame ones; the method was immunoSEQ multiplex PCR. In the table there are about 34,000 clones, over 90% of which are singletons.

This TCR was recovered from a human donor with breast cancer. This specimen was acquired from a patient treated with IRX-2 immunotherapy. The chain joins TRBV11-1 to TRBJ2-7; D might be TRBD2 (6 bases). The DNA for the CDR3 is TGTGCCAGCAGCAGGCTGGGACTGCAAACCTACGAGCAGTACTTC. Its translation is CASSRLGLQTYEQYF. Together with reference TRBV11-1 and TRBJ2-7, the CDR3 gives the full variable domain: EAEVAQSPRYKITEKSQAVAFWCDPISGHATLYWYRQILGQGPELLVQFQDESVVDDSQLPKDRFSAERLKGVDSTLKIQPAELGDSAMYLCASSRLGLQTYEQYFGPGTRLTVT.